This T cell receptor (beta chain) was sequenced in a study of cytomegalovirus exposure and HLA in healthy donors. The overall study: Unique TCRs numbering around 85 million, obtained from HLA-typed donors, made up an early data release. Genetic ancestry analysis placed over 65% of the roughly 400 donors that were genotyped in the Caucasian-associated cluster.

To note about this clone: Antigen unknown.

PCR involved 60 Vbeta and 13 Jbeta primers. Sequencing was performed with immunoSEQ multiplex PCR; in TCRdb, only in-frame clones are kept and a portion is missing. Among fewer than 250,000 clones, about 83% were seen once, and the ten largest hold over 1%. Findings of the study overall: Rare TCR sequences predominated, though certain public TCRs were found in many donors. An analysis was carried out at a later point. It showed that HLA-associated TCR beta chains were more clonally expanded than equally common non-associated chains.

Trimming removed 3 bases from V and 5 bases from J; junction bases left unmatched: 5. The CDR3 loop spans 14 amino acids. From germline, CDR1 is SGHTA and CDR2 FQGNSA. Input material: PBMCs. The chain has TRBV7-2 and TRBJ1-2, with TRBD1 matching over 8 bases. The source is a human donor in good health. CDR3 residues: CASSFGQGGYGYTF. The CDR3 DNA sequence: TGTGCCAGCAGCTTCGGACAGGGCGGGTATGGCTACACCTTC.